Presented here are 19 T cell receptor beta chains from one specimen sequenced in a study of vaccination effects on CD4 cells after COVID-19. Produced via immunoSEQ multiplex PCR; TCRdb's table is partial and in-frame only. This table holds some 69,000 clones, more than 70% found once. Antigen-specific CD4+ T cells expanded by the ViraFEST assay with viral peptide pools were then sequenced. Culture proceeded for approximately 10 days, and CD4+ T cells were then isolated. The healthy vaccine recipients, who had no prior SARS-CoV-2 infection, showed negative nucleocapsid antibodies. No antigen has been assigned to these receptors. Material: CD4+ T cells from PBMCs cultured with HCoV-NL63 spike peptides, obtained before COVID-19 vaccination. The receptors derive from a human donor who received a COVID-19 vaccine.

The CDR3 DNA follows: TGTGCCAGCAGGACCGGGACAGGGAATTATCAGCCCCAGCATTTT. Translation gives CASRTGTGNYQPQHF. The chain employs TRBV7-2 and TRBJ1-5, with TRBD1 identical over 9 bases. Germline assignment: CDR1 SGHTA and CDR2 FQGNSA. The CDR3 spans 15 residues. V lost 6 bases and J lost 5; bases outside the gene matches: 8.

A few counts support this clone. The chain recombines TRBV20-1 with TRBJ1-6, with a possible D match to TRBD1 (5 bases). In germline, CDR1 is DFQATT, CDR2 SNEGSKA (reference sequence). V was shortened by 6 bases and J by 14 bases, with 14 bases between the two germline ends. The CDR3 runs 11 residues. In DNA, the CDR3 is TGCAGTGCCTCAGGGTTTCCGGCCCTCCACTTT. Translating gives CSASGFPALHF.

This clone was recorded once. CDR3 region: CASSPLGPTNEKLFF. For the CDR3, the DNA is TGCGCCAGCAGCCCCCTCGGCCCTACGAATGAAAAACTGTTTTTT. The rearrangement uses TRBV5-1 and TRBJ1-4; D not resolved. V shed 4 bases and J shed 5 bases, with 15 bases lying between them. CDR3 length: 15 amino acids. From germline, CDR1 is SGHRS and CDR2 YFSETQ.

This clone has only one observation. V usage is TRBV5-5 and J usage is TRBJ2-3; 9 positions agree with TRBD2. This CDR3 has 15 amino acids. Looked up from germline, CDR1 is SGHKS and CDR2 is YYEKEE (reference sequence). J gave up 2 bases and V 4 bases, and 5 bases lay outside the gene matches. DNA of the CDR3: TGTGCCAGCAGCGGTTTAGCGGGAGACACAGATACGCAGTATTTT. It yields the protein CASSGLAGDTDTQYF.

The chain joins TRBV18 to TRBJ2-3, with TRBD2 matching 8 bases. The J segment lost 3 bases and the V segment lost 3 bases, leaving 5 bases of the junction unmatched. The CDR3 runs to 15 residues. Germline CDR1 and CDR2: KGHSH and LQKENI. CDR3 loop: CASSPSGGGTDTQYF. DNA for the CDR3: TGTGCCAGCTCACCTTCTGGCGGGGGGACAGATACGCAGTATTTT.

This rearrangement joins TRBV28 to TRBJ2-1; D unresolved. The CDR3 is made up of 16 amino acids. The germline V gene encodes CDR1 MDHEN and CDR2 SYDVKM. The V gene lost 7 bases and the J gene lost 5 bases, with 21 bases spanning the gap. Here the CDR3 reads CASKPPGGPLNNEQFF. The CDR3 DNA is TGTGCCAGCAAACCCCCGGGCGGCCCTCTAAACAATGAGCAGTTCTTC.

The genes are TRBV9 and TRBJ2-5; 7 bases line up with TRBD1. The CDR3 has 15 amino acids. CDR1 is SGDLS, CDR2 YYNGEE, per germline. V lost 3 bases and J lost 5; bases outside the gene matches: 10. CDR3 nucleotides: TGTGCCAGCAGCGGCGAGGGGGCGAGAGGTGAGACCCAGTACTTC. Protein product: CASSGEGARGETQYF.

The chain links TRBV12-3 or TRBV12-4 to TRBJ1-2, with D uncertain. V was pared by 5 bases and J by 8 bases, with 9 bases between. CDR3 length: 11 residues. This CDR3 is CASSGRTGYTF. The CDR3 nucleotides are TGTGCCAGCAGTGGGAGAACGGGCTACACCTTC.

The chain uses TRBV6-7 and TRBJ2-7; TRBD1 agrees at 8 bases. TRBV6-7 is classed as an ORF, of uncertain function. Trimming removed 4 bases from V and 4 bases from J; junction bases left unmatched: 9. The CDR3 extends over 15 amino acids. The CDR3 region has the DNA TGTGCCAGCAGTTCACCCGGGACAGGAGAATACGAGCAGTACGTC. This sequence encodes CASSSPGTGEYEQYV.

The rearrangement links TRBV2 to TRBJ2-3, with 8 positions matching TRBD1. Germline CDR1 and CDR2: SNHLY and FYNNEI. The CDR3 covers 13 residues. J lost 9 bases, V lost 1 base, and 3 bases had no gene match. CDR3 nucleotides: TGTGCCAGCAGTGAAGAAGGACAGGGAACGCAGTATTTT. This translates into CASSEEGQGTQYF.

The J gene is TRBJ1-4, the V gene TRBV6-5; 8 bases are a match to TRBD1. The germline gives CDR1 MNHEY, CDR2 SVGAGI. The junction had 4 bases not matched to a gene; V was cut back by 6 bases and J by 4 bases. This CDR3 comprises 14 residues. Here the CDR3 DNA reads TGTGCCAGCAGCTCGGGACAGGATAATGAAAAACTGTTTTTT. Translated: CASSSGQDNEKLFF.

DNA of the CDR3: TGCAGCGTTGCGGCGGGCAACAATGAGCAGTTCTTC. It yields the protein CSVAAGNNEQFF. The genes are TRBV29-1 and TRBJ2-1; the D gene is possibly TRBD2 (5 bases). The CDR3 runs to 12 residues. The germline V and J ends were trimmed by 4 bases and 5 bases, with 9 bases remaining between them. Germline V gene sequence: CDR1 SQVTM, CDR2 ANQGSEA.

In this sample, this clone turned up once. CDR3 in amino acids: CATSRDPGQRSYEQYV. CDR3 coding DNA: TGTGCCACCAGCAGAGATCCAGGACAGCGCTCCTACGAGCAGTACGTC. The rearrangement joins TRBV15 to TRBJ2-7, with a tentative D call TRBD1 (6 bases). This CDR3 has 16 amino acids. The germline CDR1 and CDR2 sequences are LNHNV and YYDKDF (reference sequence). V lost 0 bases and J 0 bases, leaving 12 bases between the germline ends.

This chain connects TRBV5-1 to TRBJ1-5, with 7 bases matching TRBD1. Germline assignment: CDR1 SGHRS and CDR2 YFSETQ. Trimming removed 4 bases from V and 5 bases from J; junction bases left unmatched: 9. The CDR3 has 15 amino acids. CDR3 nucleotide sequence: TGCGCCAGCAGCCCAATACAGGGGCCGGATCAGCCCCAGCATTTT. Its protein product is CASSPIQGPDQPQHF. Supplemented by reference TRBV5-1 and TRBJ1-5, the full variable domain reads KAGVTQTPRYLIKTRGQQVTLSCSPISGHRSVSWYQQTPGQGLQFLFEYFSETQRNKGNFPGRFSGRQFSNSRSEMNVSTLELGDSALYLCASSPIQGPDQPQHFGDGTRLSIL.

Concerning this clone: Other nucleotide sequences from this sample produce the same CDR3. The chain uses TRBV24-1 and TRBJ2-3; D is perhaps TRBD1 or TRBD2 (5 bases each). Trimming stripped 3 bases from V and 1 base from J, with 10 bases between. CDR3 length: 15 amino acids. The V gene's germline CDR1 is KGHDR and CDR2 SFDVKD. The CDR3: CATSDPRDRTDTQYF. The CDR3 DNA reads TGTGCCACCAGTGATCCCCGGGACCGCACAGATACGCAGTATTTT.

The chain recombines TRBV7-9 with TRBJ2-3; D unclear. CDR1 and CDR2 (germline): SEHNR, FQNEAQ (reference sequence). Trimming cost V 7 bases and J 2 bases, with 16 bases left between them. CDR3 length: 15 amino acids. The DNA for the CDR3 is TGTGCCAGCATCCCTACAGAGTACGACACAGATACGCAGTATTTT. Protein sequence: CASIPTEYDTDTQYF.

DNA for the CDR3: TGTGCCAGCAGTGACGAGGGGATAGCCAAAAACATTCAGTACTTC. Protein: CASSDEGIAKNIQYF. The chain is built from TRBV2 and TRBJ2-4; D assignment may be TRBD1 or TRBD2 (5 bases each). The CDR3 has 15 residues. CDR1 SNHLY and CDR2 FYNNEI come from the germline V gene. V dropped 3 bases and J dropped 0 bases, with 9 bases sitting between them.

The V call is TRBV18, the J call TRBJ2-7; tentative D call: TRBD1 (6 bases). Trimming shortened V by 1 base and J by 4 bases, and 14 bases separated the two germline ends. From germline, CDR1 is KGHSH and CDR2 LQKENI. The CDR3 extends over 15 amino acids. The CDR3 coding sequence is TGTGCCAGCTCACCACGCAGGGGTTCACAGTACGAGCAGTACGTC. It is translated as CASSPRRGSQYEQYV.

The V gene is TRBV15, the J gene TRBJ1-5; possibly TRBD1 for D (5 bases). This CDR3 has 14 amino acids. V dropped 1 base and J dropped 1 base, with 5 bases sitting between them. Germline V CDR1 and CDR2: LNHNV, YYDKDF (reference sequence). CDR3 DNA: TGTGCCACCAGCAGAGGGGGGAGCAATCAGCCCCAGCATTTT. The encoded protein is CATSRGGSNQPQHF.